The TCR beta chain under discussion was sequenced for a study of identical twins (dated by TCRdb to 2016 to 2017). With respect to the entire study: To test whether fetal clonotypes persist, this study deep-sequenced TCR alpha and beta repertoires from monozygotic twins, from unrelated adults of various ages, and from cord blood. To rule out contamination, replicate twin experiments were performed at different times with different library preparation protocols. Study-wide conclusions, independent of this receptor: Because the same donors could not be followed over many years, the conclusions relied on cross-sectional statistical analysis. Zero-insertion analyses could be partly confounded by invariant T cells such as MAIT and iNKT, although diverse VJ usage argued against such confounding for most clonotypes. Excess twin sharing in beta out-of-frame sequences was weaker because fewer shared sequences lowered the signal-to-noise ratio. Out-of-frame TCR alpha sequences shared between twins showed an excess of low generation-probability sequences compared with coincidental sharing between unrelated individuals. Recombination models systematically underestimated out-of-frame TCR alpha sharing in monozygotic twins but agreed with sharing between unrelated individuals. Abundant cord blood beta clonotypes carried fewer insertions; young adult naive repertoires showed a weaker similar trend, while memory repertoires showed none.

Libraries were constructed by 5' RACE. The run used an Illumina HiSeq 2000. Template switching introduced a universal primer binding site; the final cDNA contained a unique molecular identifier, enabling accurate counting of TCR cDNA molecules. Specific primers in the conserved constant-segment region were used to synthesize first-strand cDNA for TCR alpha and beta chains. To control for contamination, every cDNA library was double barcoded, receiving both a SMART-Mk sample barcode and Illumina barcodes. TruSeq adapter sequences along with Illumina sample barcodes were introduced in two successive PCR steps. TCR alpha and beta cDNA libraries were sequenced on the Illumina HiSeq platform with custom primers. The authors processed their data as follows. MiGEC was used to process raw reads and extract unique molecular identifiers, and MiXCR was used to find CDR3 positions. For each individual, recombination models were inferred using an EM algorithm with the repgenHMM and IGoR tools. The analysis of shared clonotypes was done with the tcR package in R, with sharing normalized by the product of cloneset sizes. To study raw recombination without the effects of thymic and clonal selection, out-of-frame nonproductive sequences were analyzed. TCRdb trimmed public reads at Q25 via fastp, called clones via MiXCR and kept in-frame beta chains. Identical CDR3 proteins give one entry, which carries the most common genes and DNA. These V and J calls derive from TCRdb rather than the authors' analysis. The sample table lists 500,000 to 550,000 distinct CDR3 sequences, approximately 20% of them with a count of one. Approximately 0.49% of the sample belongs to the ten largest clones.

The V and J ends are trimmed by 2 bases and 6 bases, leaving 8 bases between them. From the germline V gene, CDR1 is SGHRS and CDR2 is YFSETQ. The CDR3 sequence holds 13 residues, the cysteine and phenylalanine included. The read is trimmed to its CDR3 DNA, 39 bases read in frame from base 1. This clonotype was observed a few times. The antigen this receptor binds is unknown. Within one base of it there is no much larger clone, and no base qualities were kept. Only healthy Caucasian donors were included. The twin cohort comprised three pairs of female monozygotic twins, all aged roughly 18 to 29 years. CD4+ and CD8+ T cell populations were isolated with positive isolation kits from Invitrogen. These same data were also listed under a study on yellow fever vaccine responses in identical twins. Drawing on the second study: The T cell response to vaccination in identical twins was reported by the authors to appear partly convergent and partly personalized. Focusing on identical twins, the study followed the T cell clones that responded to the vaccine, and did so with precision.

Sequencing was performed on CD4+ T cells sorted from blood. This chain is built from TRBV5-1 and TRBJ2-2; the D gene is possibly TRBD1, with 5 bases matching. This clonotype was obtained from a woman aged 18-35 years in good health. CDR3 loop: CASSFRESGELFF. The base sequence is TGCGCCAGCAGCTTCAGGGAATCCGGGGAGCTGTTTTTT.